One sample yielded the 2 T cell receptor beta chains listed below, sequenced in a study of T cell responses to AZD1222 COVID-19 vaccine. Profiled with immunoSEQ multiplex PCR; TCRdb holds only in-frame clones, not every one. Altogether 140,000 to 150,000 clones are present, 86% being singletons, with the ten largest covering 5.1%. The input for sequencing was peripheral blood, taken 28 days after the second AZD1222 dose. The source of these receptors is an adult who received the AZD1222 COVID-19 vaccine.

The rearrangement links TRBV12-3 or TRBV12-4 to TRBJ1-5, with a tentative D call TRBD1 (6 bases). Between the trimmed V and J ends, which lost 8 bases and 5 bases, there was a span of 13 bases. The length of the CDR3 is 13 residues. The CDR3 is CASSTRGDQPQHF. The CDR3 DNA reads TGTGCCAGCTCAACCAGGGGCGATCAGCCCCAGCATTTT.

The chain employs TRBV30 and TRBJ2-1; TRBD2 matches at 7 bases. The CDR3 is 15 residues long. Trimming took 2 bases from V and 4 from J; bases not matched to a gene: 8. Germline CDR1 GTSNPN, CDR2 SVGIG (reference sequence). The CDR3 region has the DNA TGTGCCTGGAGTCGAACGCTAGCGGAGTACAATGAGCAGTTCTTC. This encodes CAWSRTLAEYNEQFF.